The T cell receptor beta chain described here comes from a study of blood T cell repertoires in COVID-19. This clone was counted only a few times. The method was immunoSEQ multiplex PCR; TCRdb's version includes in-frame clones alone and lacks a portion of them. The data hold a few hundred thousand clones, with approximately 82% observed a single time. Recovered Cohort 3 donors showed two negative PCRs, clearance, or symptom resolution. Sequencing used PBMCs or T cells enriched from blood (not recorded which). The source is a man in his forties who had recovered from COVID-19.

In DNA, the CDR3 is TGTGCCAGTAGGAGGACAGGGTATCATGGCTACACCTTC. Its translation: CASRRTGYHGYTF. The V gene is TRBV19, the J gene TRBJ1-2; TRBD1 agrees at 8 bases. Per the germline V gene, CDR1 is LNHDA and CDR2 is SQIVND (reference sequence). Trimming cost V 6 bases and J 6 bases; bases outside gene matches: 6. The CDR3 spans 13 residues.